Listed below are T cell receptor beta chains from one sample, sequenced in a study of OX40 agonist ivuxolimab in advanced cancers. The assay was immunoSEQ multiplex PCR, and TCRdb's table has in-frame clones only and misses some. The sample consists of 30,000 to 40,000 clones, approximately 84% of them appearing once. Material: CD4+ or CD8+ T cells sorted from blood, obtained in a trial of the OX40 agonist ivuxolimab. These receptors originate from an adult with an advanced solid tumor such as melanoma, head and neck, liver or kidney cancer. CDR3s include the opening cysteine and the closing phenylalanine or tryptophan. The order of the fields is V gene, J gene, CDR3 protein.

v_call: TRBV25-1
j_call: TRBJ2-7
cdr3_aa: CASGLGDSYEQYF

v_call: TRBV4-2
j_call: TRBJ2-5
cdr3_aa: CASSQENNQETQYF

v_call: TRBV2
j_call: TRBJ1-4
cdr3_aa: CATSRGRAIDEKLFF

v_call: TRBV28
j_call: TRBJ1-2
cdr3_aa: CASNTGRAYGYTF

v_call: TRBV21-1
j_call: TRBJ1-2
cdr3_aa: CASSLKGRGLFRDYGYTF

v_call: TRBV28
j_call: TRBJ2-7
cdr3_aa: CASTRTGSYEQYF

v_call: TRBV5-4
j_call: TRBJ2-4
cdr3_aa: CASTYFSGRAGNIQYF

v_call: TRBV4-1
j_call: TRBJ2-3
cdr3_aa: CASSILTNTDTQYF

v_call: TRBV4-1
j_call: TRBJ2-7
cdr3_aa: CASSPGQGITYEQYF

v_call: TRBV28
j_call: TRBJ1-1
cdr3_aa: CASSPGQGARGFSTEAFF

v_call: TRBV6-1
j_call: TRBJ2-7
cdr3_aa: CASSEGRGPSYEQYF

v_call: TRBV4-1
j_call: TRBJ2-7
cdr3_aa: CASSQTRGNEQYF

v_call: TRBV7-8
j_call: TRBJ2-3
cdr3_aa: CASSFGGTDTQYF

v_call: TRBV6-5
j_call: TRBJ2-6
cdr3_aa: CASSYSSGANVLTF

v_call: TRBV6-5
j_call: TRBJ2-1
cdr3_aa: CASSWRTSGIYNEQFF

v_call: TRBV18
j_call: TRBJ2-3
cdr3_aa: CASSPEGTGAGIGTDTQYF

v_call: TRBV19
j_call: TRBJ1-2
cdr3_aa: CASSNGYTF

v_call: TRBV2
j_call: TRBJ2-7
cdr3_aa: CASSPGRASYEQYF

v_call: TRBV10-3
j_call: TRBJ2-1
cdr3_aa: CATAGDNHNNEQFF

v_call: TRBV9
j_call: TRBJ1-2
cdr3_aa: CASSVGARGSEPYGYTF

v_call: TRBV28
j_call: TRBJ1-2
cdr3_aa: CASSGQNYGYTF

v_call: TRBV6-6
j_call: TRBJ1-3
cdr3_aa: CASSHRGNTIYF

v_call: TRBV19
j_call: TRBJ1-1
cdr3_aa: CASSSGQGPNTEAFF

v_call: TRBV6-1
j_call: TRBJ1-1
cdr3_aa: CASSSEGTEAFF

v_call: TRBV9
j_call: TRBJ2-1
cdr3_aa: CASSALDRAHSYNEQFF

v_call: TRBV25-1
j_call: TRBJ1-5
cdr3_aa: CASSEYRGPGNQPQHF

v_call: TRBV9
j_call: TRBJ2-3
cdr3_aa: CASSVGLGDTQYF

v_call: TRBV4-2
j_call: TRBJ2-1
cdr3_aa: CASSQDYAFGSYNEQFF

v_call: TRBV15
j_call: TRBJ2-1
cdr3_aa: CATSTQIYNEQFF

v_call: TRBV7-3
j_call: TRBJ2-1
cdr3_aa: CASSGTSGTGSEQFF

v_call: TRBV13
j_call: TRBJ1-3
cdr3_aa: CASSLGAGDGNTIYF

v_call: TRBV28
j_call: TRBJ1-2
cdr3_aa: CASSLGAYGYTF

v_call: TRBV9
j_call: TRBJ2-5
cdr3_aa: CASSEAGSQETQYF

v_call: TRBV28
j_call: TRBJ1-5
cdr3_aa: CASSFYGGGQPQHF

v_call: TRBV7-8
j_call: TRBJ2-2
cdr3_aa: CASSLVGGTGELFF

v_call: TRBV4-1
j_call: TRBJ2-5
cdr3_aa: CASSQDPAGGAETQYF